Sequencing of this T cell receptor beta chain was carried out in a study of response to subunit inactivated influenza vaccine. Study findings and constraints: It was suggested by the authors that few new T cells are recruited by each seasonal influenza vaccination.

This clonotype was observed a handful of times. No antigen is known for it. From the RT-PCR reads, TCRdb called clonotypes with MiXCR, one entry per CDR3 protein. Found here are roughly 620,000 distinct CDR3 sequences, roughly 12% of them singletons; the top ten hold around 10%. V shed 2 bases, J shed 4 bases, and the junction held 7 bases outside the gene matches. CDR3 size: 15 residues. CDR1 is SGHTA and CDR2 is FQGNSA in the germline V gene. These data were also reused for a study on T cells expressing NK-cell markers. That paper states: Beta-chain TCR cDNA was generated via 5'RACE template switching with UMIs. It was sorted CD3+CD56+NKG2C+, CD3+CD56+NKG2C- and CD3+CD56-NKG2C+ T cells that supplied the TCR beta repertoires. Several donors likewise had their CD3+CD56-NKG2C+ fraction led by these clonotypes. The HCMV specificity of the expanded NKG2C+ T cell clones stayed unresolved.

The sequences come from PBMCs from blood, collected on the day of vaccination. The rearrangement links TRBV7-2 to TRBJ2-7, with 8 bases fitting TRBD2. This TCR came from a man between 45 and 60 years old who received an inactivated influenza vaccine. The CDR3 is CASSLRSSSGYEQYF. For the CDR3, the DNA is TGTGCCAGCAGCTTAAGATCGTCTAGCGGGTACGAGCAGTACTTC.